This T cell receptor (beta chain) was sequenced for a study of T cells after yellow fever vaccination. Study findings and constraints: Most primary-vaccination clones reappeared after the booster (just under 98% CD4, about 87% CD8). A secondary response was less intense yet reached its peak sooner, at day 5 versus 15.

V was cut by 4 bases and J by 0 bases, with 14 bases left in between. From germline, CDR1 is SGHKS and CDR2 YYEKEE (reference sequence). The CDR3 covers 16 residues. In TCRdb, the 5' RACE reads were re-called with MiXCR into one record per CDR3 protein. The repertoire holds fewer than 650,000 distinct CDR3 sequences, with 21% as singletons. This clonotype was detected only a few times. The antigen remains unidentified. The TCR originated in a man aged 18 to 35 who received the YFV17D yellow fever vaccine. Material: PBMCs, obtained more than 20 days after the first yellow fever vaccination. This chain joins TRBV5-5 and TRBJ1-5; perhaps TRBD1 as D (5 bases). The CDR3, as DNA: TGTGCCAGCAGCGCCGCACGGGGCTATAGCAATCAGCCCCAGCATTTT. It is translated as CASSAARGYSNQPQHF. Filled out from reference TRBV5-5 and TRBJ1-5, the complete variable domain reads DAGVTQSPTHLIKTRGQQVTLRCSPISGHKSVSWYQQVLGQGPQFIFQYYEKEERGRGNFPDRFSARQFPNYSSELNVNALLLGDSALYLCASSAARGYSNQPQHFGDGTRLSIL.